This T cell receptor (beta chain) was recovered during a study of blood T cell repertoires in COVID-19. Overall study context: The United States, Italy and Spain provided the acute and convalescent COVID-19 samples. Sources were T cells, B-cell-depleted T cells, or PBMCs; the material itself was cDNA or gDNA.

As originally analysed: Using reference gene primer amplification, nucleated cell counts were estimated. Measured with immunoSEQ multiplex PCR; TCRdb has only the in-frame clones, and not every one. That table furnishes V, J and clone size, whereas the DNA furnished D and trimming. The top ten hold 4% of the sample, which has about 330,000 clones, over 75% seen once. Per germline, CDR1 SGDLS and CDR2 YYNGEE. V lost 4 bases, J lost 0 bases, and 17 bases lay in between. CDR3 length: 17 residues. Sequenced sample: peripheral blood. The gene calls are TRBV9 and TRBJ1-3; no clear D gene. The TCR was taken from a woman in her fifties or sixties with active or convalescent COVID-19. CDR3 coding DNA: TGTGCCAGCAGCCGCGGGTGGGAGTTGAGCTCTGGAAACACCATATATTTT. It encodes CASSRGWELSSGNTIYF.